This TCR beta chain was recovered during a study of radiotherapy plus CTLA-4 blockade in lung cancer. Study-wide findings and caveats: The study found tumor-derived TCR clones expanded in blood after radiotherapy plus ipilimumab.

Germline-derived CDR1 and CDR2 are SGDLS and YYNGEE. There are 14 residues in the CDR3. Trimming removed 0 bases from V and 0 bases from J, with 4 bases in between. A word on this clone: Its matching antigen is unknown.

This table comes from immunoSEQ multiplex PCR, and its TCRdb copy is limited to in-frame clones, with some not included. This table has tens of thousands of clones, over 70% appearing once. The sample was peripheral blood, taken from a patient treated with radiotherapy plus ipilimumab. The J gene is TRBJ1-3, the V gene TRBV9; D is uncertain. The sequence came from a human donor with non-small cell lung cancer that progressed on radiotherapy plus ipilimumab. The CDR3 loop is CASSVGLSGNTIYF. CDR3 in DNA: TGTGCCAGCAGCGTAGGACTCTCTGGAAACACCATATATTTT. The full variable domain, with the rest looked up from reference TRBV9 and TRBJ1-3, is DSGVTQTPKHLITATGQRVTLRCSPRSGDLSVYWYQQSLDQGLQFLIQYYNGEERAKGNILERFSAQQFPDLHSELNLSSLELGDSALYFCASSVGLSGNTIYFGEGSWLTVV.